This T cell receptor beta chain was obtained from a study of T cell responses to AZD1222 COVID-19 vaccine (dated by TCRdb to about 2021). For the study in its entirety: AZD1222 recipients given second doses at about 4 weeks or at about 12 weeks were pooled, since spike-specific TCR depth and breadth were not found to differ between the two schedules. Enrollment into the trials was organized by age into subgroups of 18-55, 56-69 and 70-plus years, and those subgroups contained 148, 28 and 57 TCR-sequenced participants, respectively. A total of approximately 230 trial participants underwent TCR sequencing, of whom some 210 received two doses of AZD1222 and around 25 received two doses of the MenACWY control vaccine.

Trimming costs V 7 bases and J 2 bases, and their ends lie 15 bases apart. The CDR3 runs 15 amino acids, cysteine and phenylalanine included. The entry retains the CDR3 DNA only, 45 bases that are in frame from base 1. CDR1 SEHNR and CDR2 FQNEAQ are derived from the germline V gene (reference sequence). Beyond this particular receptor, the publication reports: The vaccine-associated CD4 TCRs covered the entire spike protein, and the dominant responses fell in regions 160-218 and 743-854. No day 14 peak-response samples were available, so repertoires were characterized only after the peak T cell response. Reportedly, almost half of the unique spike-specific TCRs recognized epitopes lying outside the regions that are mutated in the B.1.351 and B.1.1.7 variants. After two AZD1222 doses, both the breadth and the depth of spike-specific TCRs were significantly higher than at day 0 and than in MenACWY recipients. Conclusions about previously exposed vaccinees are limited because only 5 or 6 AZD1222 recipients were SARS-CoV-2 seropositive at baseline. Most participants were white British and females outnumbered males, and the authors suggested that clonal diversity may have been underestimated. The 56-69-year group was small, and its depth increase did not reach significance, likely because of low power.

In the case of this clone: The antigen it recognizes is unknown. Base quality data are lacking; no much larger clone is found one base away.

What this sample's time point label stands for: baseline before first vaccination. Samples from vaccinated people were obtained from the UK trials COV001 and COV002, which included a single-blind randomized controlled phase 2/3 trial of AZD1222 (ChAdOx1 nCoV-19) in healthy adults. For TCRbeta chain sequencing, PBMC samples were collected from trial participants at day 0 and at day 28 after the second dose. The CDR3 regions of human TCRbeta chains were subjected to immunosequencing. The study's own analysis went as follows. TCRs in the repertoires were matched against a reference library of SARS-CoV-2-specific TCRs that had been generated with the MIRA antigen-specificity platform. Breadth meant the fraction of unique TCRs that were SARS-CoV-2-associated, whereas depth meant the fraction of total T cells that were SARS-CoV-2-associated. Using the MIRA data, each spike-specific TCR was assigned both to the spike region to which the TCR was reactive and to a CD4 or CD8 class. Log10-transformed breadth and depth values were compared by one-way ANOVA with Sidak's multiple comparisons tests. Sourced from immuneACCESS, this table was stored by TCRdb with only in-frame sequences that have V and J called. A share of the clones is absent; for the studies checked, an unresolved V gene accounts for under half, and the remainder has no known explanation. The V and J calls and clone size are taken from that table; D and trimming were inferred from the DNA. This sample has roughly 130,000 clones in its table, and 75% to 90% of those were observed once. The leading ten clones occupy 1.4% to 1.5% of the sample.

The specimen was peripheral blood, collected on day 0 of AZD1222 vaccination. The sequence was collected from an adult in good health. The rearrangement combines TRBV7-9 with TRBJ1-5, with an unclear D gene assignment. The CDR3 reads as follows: CASTPLEGGNQPQHF. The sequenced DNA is TGTGCCAGCACGCCTCTCGAGGGTGGCAATCAGCCCCAGCATTTT.